This passage covers 19 T cell receptor beta chains from one sample sequenced in a study of vaccination effects on CD4 cells after COVID-19. This table comes from immunoSEQ multiplex PCR, and its TCRdb copy is limited to in-frame clones, with some not included. The sample lists 45,000 to 50,000 clones; 65% to 80% were seen once. Following 10 days of culture, CD4+ T cells were isolated. No antigen has been assigned to these receptors. Material: CD4+ T cells from PBMCs cultured without peptide, obtained before COVID-19 vaccination. Receptors originate from a human donor who received a COVID-19 vaccine.

In DNA, the CDR3 is TGTGCCAGCAGCTTGGGCGGCAGGGGGGGACCGGAGGGCAATCAGCCCCAGCATTTT. It encodes CASSLGGRGGPEGNQPQHF. V is TRBV5-4 and J is TRBJ1-5; 7 nucleotides match TRBD1. Unmatched junction bases numbered 14, after V lost 0 bases and J lost 2 bases. This CDR3 comprises 19 residues. Germline V gene sequence: CDR1 SGHNT, CDR2 YYREEE (reference sequence).

The chain is built from TRBV7-9 and TRBJ2-6, with D possibly being TRBD1 (5 bases). The germline V gene has CDR1 SEHNR and CDR2 FQNEAQ (reference sequence). V was pared by 3 bases and J by 4 bases, with 10 bases between. CDR3 length equals 15 residues. CDR3 loop: CASSFGAAGANVLTF. The CDR3, as DNA: TGTGCCAGCAGCTTTGGGGCGGCCGGGGCCAACGTCCTGACTTTC.

The V gene is TRBV19, the J gene TRBJ2-7, with D perhaps TRBD2 (6 bases). The V end lost 1 base, the J end lost 2 bases, and 18 bases lay between the germline ends. The CDR3 loop spans 17 amino acids. CDR1 is LNHDA and CDR2 is SQIVND in the germline V gene (reference sequence). This chain's CDR3 is CASSIAEGETRTYEQYF. CDR3 nucleotides: TGTGCCAGTAGTATAGCGGAAGGGGAGACTAGGACCTACGAGCAGTACTTC.

The CDR3 nucleotides are TGTGCCAGTAACAAACTAGCGAAAAACACCGGGGAGCTGTTTTTT. It translates to CASNKLAKNTGELFF. The rearrangement joins TRBV19 to TRBJ2-2; 7 bases line up with TRBD2. After removal of 7 bases from V and 2 bases from J, the junction contained 7 bases not matched to a gene. Germline CDR1 is LNHDA and CDR2 is SQIVND (reference sequence). This CDR3 has 15 residues. Filled out from reference TRBV19 and TRBJ2-2, the complete variable domain reads DGGITQSPKYLFRKEGQNVTLSCEQNLNHDAMYWYRQDPGQGLRLIYYSQIVNDFQKGDIAEGYSVSREKKESFPLTVTSAQKNPTAFYLCASNKLAKNTGELFFGEGSRLTVL.

The genes are TRBV2 and TRBJ2-1; the match to TRBD2 covers 7 bases. The trim removed 8 bases at V and 15 bases at J, leaving 10 bases unmatched. The germline CDR1 and CDR2 sequences are SNHLY and FYNNEI. CDR3 size: 11 residues. The CDR3 region has the DNA TGTGCCAGCGGGGAGGGGTTATGGGGGTTCTTC. Translating gives CASGEGLWGFF. The variable domain in full, with the rest retrieved from reference TRBV2 and TRBJ2-1, is EPEVTQTPSHQVTQMGQEVILRCVPISNHLYFYWYRQILGQKVEFLVSFYNNEISEKSEIFDDQFSVERPDGSNFTLKIRSTKLEDSAMYFCASGEGLWGFFGPGTRLTVL.

The chain has TRBV5-1 and TRBJ2-5; D is unresolved. V lost 1 base and J 3 bases, leaving 4 bases between the germline ends. The CDR3 consists of 12 residues. From germline, CDR1 is SGHRS and CDR2 YFSETQ. The CDR3 region is CASSLSKETQYF. The CDR3 coding sequence is TGCGCCAGCAGCTTGTCAAAAGAGACCCAGTACTTC.

This clone was detected only a few times. In nucleotides, the CDR3 is TGTGCCAGCAGCCTCGGACGAGAATATGGCTACACCTTC. Translating it yields CASSLGREYGYTF. The chain links TRBV5-8 to TRBJ1-2; D remains ambiguous. V was clipped by 4 bases and J by 5 bases, with 12 bases between them. Germline V gene lookup returns CDR1 SGHTS and CDR2 YDEGEE. This CDR3 has 13 amino acids.

This clone occurred a few times. The chain is built from TRBV6-1 and TRBJ2-5, with 8 bases fitting TRBD2. CDR3 size: 14 residues. Germline CDR1 and CDR2: MNHNS and SASEGT. V lost 5 bases, J lost 4 bases, and 6 bases stayed unmatched. DNA of the CDR3: TGTGCCAGCAGTACTGGGACTAGTGGAGAGACCCAGTACTTC. Residues: CASSTGTSGETQYF.

The J gene is TRBJ1-6, the V gene TRBV2; 10 bases line up with TRBD1. The germline gives CDR1 SNHLY, CDR2 FYNNEI. The junction had 6 bases not matched to a gene; V was cut back by 8 bases and J by 5 bases. This CDR3 contains 15 residues. The CDR3 protein is CASGVTGGDNSPLHF. In nucleotides, the CDR3 is TGTGCCAGCGGGGTGACAGGGGGCGATAATTCACCCCTCCACTTT.

This clone has only a few counts. This sequence joins TRBV5-4 and TRBJ1-3; tentative D call: TRBD1 (6 bases). The CDR3 is 18 residues long. The germline gives CDR1 SGHNT, CDR2 YYREEE (reference sequence). V lost 3 bases and J lost 0, with 19 bases in between. As DNA, the CDR3 is TGTGCCAGCAGCTCTACTCCGGGACAAGCTCGCTCTGGAAACACCATATATTTT. The encoded protein is CASSSTPGQARSGNTIYF.

The chain has TRBV30 and TRBJ2-2; D tentatively reads TRBD1 or TRBD2 (5 bases each). Between the trimmed V and J ends, which lost 0 bases and 3 bases, there was a span of 11 bases. Looked up from germline, CDR1 is GTSNPN and CDR2 is SVGIG (reference sequence). The CDR3 is made up of 15 amino acids. CDR3 sequence reads: CAWSVRGYYTGELFF. The CDR3 nucleotides read TGTGCCTGGAGTGTACGGGGCTACTACACCGGGGAGCTGTTTTTT.

V and J are TRBV3-1 (or the pseudogene TRBV3-2) and TRBJ2-7, with 7 bases identical to TRBD2. Trimming at V came to 5 bases and at J to 6 bases, leaving 10 bases not matched to a gene. The CDR3 runs 14 residues. Germline CDR1 and CDR2: LGHDT and YNNKEL (reference sequence). In nucleotides, the CDR3 is TGTGCCAGCAGCTGGGGGGGTACTAAGGGCGAGCAGTACTTC. Its translation: CASSWGGTKGEQYF.

The chain employs TRBV7-6 and TRBJ1-2, with D possibly being TRBD1 (6 bases). Trimming took 2 bases from V and 2 from J, leaving 21 bases between them. Germline CDR1 is SGHVS and CDR2 is FNYEAQ. The CDR3 is 18 amino acids. This CDR3 is CASSLPLKRQEKNYGYTF. CDR3 bases: TGTGCCAGCAGCTTACCACTTAAGCGACAGGAAAAAAACTATGGCTACACCTTC.

The chain uses TRBV10-1 and TRBJ2-2, with 8 bases that match TRBD1. There are 14 residues in the CDR3. Germline-derived CDR1 and CDR2 are WNHNN and SYGVQD (reference sequence). The V and J ends lost 7 bases and 6 bases, in that order; junction bases with no gene match: 7. CDR3 coding DNA: TGCGCCAGCAACCGAGACAGGGGCTCCGGGGAGCTGTTTTTT. Its translation: CASNRDRGSGELFF.

CDR3 DNA sequence: TGTGCCAGCAGTTCCCCTCGGGGGCGGGGTTCACCCCTCCACTTT. Translation: CASSSPRGRGSPLHF. The chain links TRBV6-5 to TRBJ1-6; TRBD1 is a possible D gene (6 bases). This CDR3 is built from 15 residues. Between the trimmed V and J ends, which lost 4 bases and 9 bases, there was a span of 16 bases. Germline CDR1 and CDR2: MNHEY and SVGAGI.

This clone was detected once. The rearrangement uses TRBV28 and TRBJ1-2; possibly TRBD1 for D (6 bases). The V gene's germline CDR1 is MDHEN and CDR2 SYDVKM. V lost 7 bases and J lost 7, with 19 bases in between. CDR3 length: 14 residues. Here the CDR3 reads CASTRTWGAIGYTF. The CDR3 DNA follows: TGTGCCAGCACCCGGACCTGGGGGGCCATTGGCTACACCTTC.

The rearrangement joins TRBV5-5 to TRBJ2-5, with TRBD1 as a possible D gene (6 bases). The CDR3 runs 14 residues. Trimming shortened V by 4 bases and J by 4 bases, and 14 bases separated the two germline ends. Germline CDR1 SGHKS, CDR2 YYEKEE (reference sequence). The CDR3 protein is CASSIVLGGETQYF. CDR3 in DNA: TGTGCCAGCAGCATTGTCCTAGGGGGAGAGACCCAGTACTTC. Drawing the rest from reference TRBV5-5 and TRBJ2-5, the complete variable domain is DAGVTQSPTHLIKTRGQQVTLRCSPISGHKSVSWYQQVLGQGPQFIFQYYEKEERGRGNFPDRFSARQFPNYSSELNVNALLLGDSALYLCASSIVLGGETQYFGPGTRLLVL.

The chain has TRBV3-1 (or the pseudogene TRBV3-2) and TRBJ2-6, with no clear D. This CDR3 is 15 amino acids long. The V gene's germline CDR1 is LGHDT and CDR2 YNNKEL (reference sequence). V gave up 2 bases and J gave up 0 bases, with 5 bases separating them. CDR3 sequence: CASSQFISGANVLTF. The DNA for the CDR3 is TGTGCCAGCAGCCAATTTATCTCTGGGGCCAACGTCCTGACTTTC.

The chain has TRBV18 and TRBJ1-5; unclear D gene. Germline V gene sequence: CDR1 KGHSH, CDR2 LQKENI. V was cut by 1 base and J by 0 bases, with 16 bases left in between. The CDR3 runs 18 residues. Here the CDR3 reads CASSPRLILDYSNQPQHF. As DNA, the CDR3 is TGTGCCAGCTCACCACGTCTAATATTGGATTATAGCAATCAGCCCCAGCATTTT.